This record concerns one T cell receptor beta chain sequence. The antigen is unknown. Trimming took off 3 bases at V and 8 bases at J, with 14 bases between the two ends. Germline V gene lookup returns CDR1 SGHRS and CDR2 YFSETQ. The CDR3 runs 13 residues. The sample comes from a study of T cell responses to AZD1222 COVID-19 vaccine. Study observations and caveats: Repertoires were obtained solely post-peak T cell response.

Assay used: immunoSEQ multiplex PCR; TCRdb lists only in-frame clones, some missing. The sample shows 75,000 to 95,000 clones, approximately 90% of them seen only once. The sequenced sample was peripheral blood, obtained on day 0 of AZD1222 vaccination. This sequence was found in an adult in good health. This rearrangement joins TRBV5-1 to TRBJ1-2; D is unclear. DNA for the CDR3: TGCGCCAGCAGCTCCGCGGGAGGGAACGGCTACACCTTC. This codes for CASSSAGGNGYTF.